The rows below give T cell receptor beta chains drawn from one sample of a study of blood T cell repertoires in COVID-19. Sequencing used immunoSEQ multiplex PCR; TCRdb keeps in-frame clones, though not all of them. The top ten clones hold more than 7.5% of a sample with some 490,000 clones, about 85% of them seen once. Source material: PBMCs or T cells enriched from blood (not recorded which). These receptors were taken from a woman aged 60 to 75 who had recovered from COVID-19. CDR3s include the opening cysteine and the closing phenylalanine or tryptophan. D genes are given only for firm matches. Clone sizes are given selectively: once, few, many, or a class where the clone is expanded.

CDR3 protein,CDR3 DNA,V gene,D gene,J gene,clone size
CASSNLGQGTEQYF,TGTGCCAGCAGCAACCTGGGACAGGGCACCGAGCAGTACTTC,TRBV21-1,NA,TRBJ2-7,NA
CASSSGGLRAKNIQYF,TGTGCCAGTAGCTCTGGCGGGTTGAGGGCCAAAAACATTCAGTACTTC,TRBV19,NA,TRBJ2-4,NA
CASSPPTGSATGELFF,TGCGCCAGCAGCCCGCCGACAGGGTCGGCGACCGGGGAGCTGTTTTTT,TRBV4-1,TRBD1,TRBJ2-2,once
CSGSGANVLTF,TGTTCGGGTTCTGGGGCCAACGTCCTGACTTTC,TRBV20-1,NA,TRBJ2-6,NA
CASSDGTSGGAYNEQFF,TGTGCCAGCAGTGACGGGACTAGCGGGGGGGCATACAATGAGCAGTTCTTC,TRBV6-4,TRBD2,TRBJ2-1,NA
CSVGRQGDLAGANVLTF,TGCAGCGTGGGAAGACAGGGGGACCTCGCTGGGGCCAACGTCCTGACTTTC,TRBV29-1,TRBD1,TRBJ2-6,NA
CAWSVTGTARNTEAFF,TGTGCCTGGAGTGTGACCGGGACAGCGAGAAACACTGAAGCTTTCTTT,TRBV30,TRBD1,TRBJ1-1,NA
CASNLAVSYEQYF,TGTGCCAGCAATCTAGCGGTCTCCTACGAGCAGTACTTC,TRBV2,TRBD2,TRBJ2-7,NA
CASSPITTSGGAGNEQFF,TGTGCCAGCTCACCAATAACTACTAGCGGGGGGGCCGGGAATGAGCAGTTCTTC,TRBV18,TRBD2,TRBJ2-1,NA
CASSPGTDGNTEAFF,TGTGCCAGCAGCCCTGGGACAGACGGGAACACTGAAGCTTTCTTT,TRBV7-8,TRBD1,TRBJ1-1,NA
CASWGRGPLSSQHF,TGTGCCAGCTGGGGCAGGGGGCCCCTATCGTCCCAGCATTTT,TRBV6-5,TRBD1,TRBJ1-5,few
CASRALAGADGNHYEQYF,TGTGCCAGCAGGGCACTAGCGGGGGCCGACGGCAATCACTACGAGCAGTACTTC,TRBV25-1,TRBD2,TRBJ2-7,NA
CASSSDREHEQYF,TGTGCCAGCAGTTCGGACAGGGAACACGAGCAGTACTTC,TRBV7-9,TRBD1,TRBJ2-7,NA
CALTRNTEAFF,TGTGCCCTCACGCGGAACACTGAAGCTTTCTTT,TRBV2,NA,TRBJ1-1,NA
CASSYQRGTAYGYTF,TGTGCCAGCAGTTACCAACGCGGGACAGCCTATGGCTACACCTTC,TRBV6-6,TRBD1,TRBJ1-2,NA
CASSARSYGYTF,TGTGCCAGCAGCGCCAGGTCTTATGGCTACACCTTC,TRBV28,NA,TRBJ1-2,once
CASSESIGHGPGELFF,TGCGCCAGCAGTGAGTCGATTGGACACGGACCTGGGGAGCTGTTTTTT,TRBV10-1,NA,TRBJ2-2,NA
CASSFAGGFQETQYF,TGTGCCAGCAGCTTCGCAGGGGGTTTCCAAGAGACCCAGTACTTC,TRBV11-2,TRBD1,TRBJ2-5,NA
CASSLGGGLNTEAFF,TGTGCCAGCAGCTTAGGGGGGGGTCTGAACACTGAAGCTTTCTTT,TRBV11-3,NA,TRBJ1-1,NA
CASSLLDPTQGEKLFF,TGTGCCAGCAGCTTACTCGATCCAACACAGGGAGAAAAACTGTTTTTT,TRBV5-5,NA,TRBJ1-4,NA
CASSQVQGALGTGELFF,TGTGCCAGCAGCCAAGTGCAGGGGGCATTGGGCACCGGGGAGCTGTTTTTT,TRBV14,TRBD1,TRBJ2-2,NA
CASSQDWATSIGVF,TGTGCCAGCAGCCAAGATTGGGCCACCTCGATCGGCGTATTT,TRBV4-2,NA,TRBJ1-3,NA
CASSHHGEDYGYTF,TGTGCCAGCAGCCACCATGGGGAGGACTATGGCTACACCTTC,TRBV3-1/TRBV3-2,NA,TRBJ1-2,NA
CASSIAGYEQYF,TGTGCCAGCTCGATCGCGGGCTACGAGCAGTACTTC,TRBV6-5,NA,TRBJ2-7,NA
CATSDLYTSTTDTQYF,TGTGCCACCAGTGATTTGTATACTAGCACCACAGATACGCAGTATTTT,TRBV24-1,NA,TRBJ2-3,NA
CAWSLQRGNQPQHF,TGTGCCTGGAGTTTGCAGAGGGGGAATCAGCCCCAGCATTTT,TRBV30,NA,TRBJ1-5,NA
CATSRGQGFSYEQYF,TGTGCCACCAGCAGAGGACAGGGGTTTTCCTACGAGCAGTACTTC,TRBV15,TRBD1,TRBJ2-7,NA
CASSPWTGDTGELFF,TGTGCCAGCTCACCTTGGACAGGGGACACCGGGGAGCTGTTTTTT,TRBV18,TRBD1,TRBJ2-2,NA
CASSEYGLSTDTQYF,TGTGCCAGCAGTGAATATGGGCTAAGCACAGATACGCAGTATTTT,TRBV25-1,NA,TRBJ2-3,NA
CASSKYPMGSSFRGRKCNQPQHF,TGTGCCAGCAGCAAATACCCTATGGGTTCCTCCTTTAGGGGGCGCAAGTGCAATCAGCCCCAGCATTTT,TRBV21-1,NA,TRBJ1-5,few
CASSQAGADLSYEQYF,TGCGCCAGCAGCCAAGCAGGGGCAGATCTCTCCTACGAGCAGTACTTC,TRBV4-1,NA,TRBJ2-7,NA
CASSLSQGGYEQYF,TGTGCCAGCAGCTTGTCTCAGGGGGGCTACGAGCAGTACTTC,TRBV5-4,NA,TRBJ2-7,NA
CASSLTAGDSSYNSPLHF,TGTGCCAGCAGTTTGACGGCAGGGGATAGCTCCTATAATTCACCCCTCCACTTT,TRBV27,NA,TRBJ1-6,NA
CASSLRVGDRYNEQFF,TGTGCCAGCAGCTTAAGGGTGGGGGACAGATACAATGAGCAGTTCTTC,TRBV7-7,TRBD1,TRBJ2-1,NA
CASSLRTGEGTEAFF,TGCGCCAGCAGCCTAAGGACAGGGGAAGGCACTGAAGCTTTCTTT,TRBV5-1,TRBD1,TRBJ1-1,NA
CASSPERGSGANVLTF,TGTGCCAGCTCACCGGAAAGGGGTTCTGGGGCCAACGTCCTGACTTTC,TRBV18,NA,TRBJ2-6,NA
CATSEGGGQGKGPQHF,TGTGCCACCAGTGAGGGCGGCGGACAGGGGAAGGGGCCCCAGCATTTT,TRBV24-1,TRBD1,TRBJ1-5,NA
CASSAGPHNEKLFF,TGTGCCAGCAGCGCAGGGCCGCATAATGAAAAACTGTTTTTT,TRBV9,NA,TRBJ1-4,NA
CASSRPPGYGYTF,TGTGCCAGCAGTCGTCCCCCAGGGTATGGCTACACCTTC,TRBV6-6,NA,TRBJ1-2,NA
CASSEGGSSNQPQHF,TGTGCCAGCAGTGAGGGCGGGTCCAGCAATCAGCCCCAGCATTTT,TRBV2,NA,TRBJ1-5,NA
CAIKEAGTGDEQYF,TGTGCCATCAAGGAAGCCGGGACAGGGGACGAGCAGTACTTC,TRBV10-3,TRBD1,TRBJ2-7,NA
CASSPYWGGETQYF,TGTGCCAGCAGCCCATACTGGGGCGGAGAGACCCAGTACTTC,TRBV7-2,NA,TRBJ2-5,NA
CASSIQGWRAFF,TGTGCCAGTAGTATTCAGGGTTGGCGGGCTTTCTTT,TRBV19,NA,TRBJ1-1,NA
CASRPGQANQPQHF,TGTGCCAGCAGGCCGGGACAGGCAAATCAGCCCCAGCATTTT,TRBV27,TRBD1,TRBJ1-5,NA
CATSRVSSYNSPLHF,TGTGCCACCAGCAGAGTTAGCTCCTATAATTCACCCCTCCACTTT,TRBV15,NA,TRBJ1-6,NA
CASSMLQGLAKNIQYF,TGTGCCAGTAGTATGCTACAGGGGCTAGCCAAAAACATTCAGTACTTC,TRBV19,TRBD1,TRBJ2-4,NA
CASSLGGTTEFTGELFF,TGCGCCAGCAGCTTGGGAGGGACAACGGAATTCACCGGGGAGCTGTTTTTT,TRBV5-1,NA,TRBJ2-2,NA
CASSLDVGQYTEAFF,TGTGCCAGCAGCTTAGATGTGGGGCAGTACACTGAAGCTTTCTTT,TRBV11-2,NA,TRBJ1-1,NA
CASSTQGATNEKLFF,TGTGCCAGCAGCACACAGGGGGCTACTAATGAAAAACTGTTTTTT,TRBV2,TRBD1,TRBJ1-4,NA
CASRPVTSSGNTIYF,TGTGCCAGCAGGCCAGTCACCTCCTCTGGAAACACCATATATTTT,TRBV27,NA,TRBJ1-3,few
CASSKSTGVGKNIQYF,TGTGCCAGCAGCAAATCGACAGGGGTGGGCAAAAACATTCAGTACTTC,TRBV5-4,TRBD1,TRBJ2-4,NA
CASSQDALAGGPWETQYF,TGCGCCAGCAGCCAAGATGCTCTAGCGGGGGGGCCTTGGGAGACCCAGTACTTC,TRBV4-1,TRBD2,TRBJ2-5,once
CASSMGATGSYEQYF,TGTGCCAGTAGTATGGGGGCAACGGGCTCCTACGAGCAGTACTTC,TRBV19,NA,TRBJ2-7,NA
CASSFTGGNSPLHF,TGCGCCAGCAGCTTCACAGGGGGGAATTCACCCCTCCACTTT,TRBV5-1,TRBD1,TRBJ1-6,NA
CASSQRLRGTVDPKTNEKLFF,TGCGCCAGCAGCCAACGCCTCCGCGGGACTGTTGACCCGAAGACTAATGAAAAACTGTTTTTT,TRBV4-1,NA,TRBJ1-4,NA
CASRGTGGFYGYTF,TGTGCCAGCAGGGGGACAGGGGGATTCTATGGCTACACCTTC,TRBV28,TRBD1,TRBJ1-2,NA
CASSIGVARYEQYF,TGTGCCAGCAGCATCGGGGTAGCAAGATACGAGCAGTACTTC,TRBV5-4,NA,TRBJ2-7,NA
CASSLGPAGTEAFF,TGCGCCAGCAGCTTAGGTCCGGCGGGGACTGAAGCTTTCTTT,TRBV5-1,NA,TRBJ1-1,once
CASSSGTGRIDTQYF,TGTGCCAGCAGTTCGGGCACGGGGAGGATAGATACGCAGTATTTT,TRBV6-5,NA,TRBJ2-3,NA
CASSERNIGTQYF,TGTGCCAGCAGCGAGCGGAACATCGGGACCCAGTACTTC,TRBV21-1,NA,TRBJ2-5,once